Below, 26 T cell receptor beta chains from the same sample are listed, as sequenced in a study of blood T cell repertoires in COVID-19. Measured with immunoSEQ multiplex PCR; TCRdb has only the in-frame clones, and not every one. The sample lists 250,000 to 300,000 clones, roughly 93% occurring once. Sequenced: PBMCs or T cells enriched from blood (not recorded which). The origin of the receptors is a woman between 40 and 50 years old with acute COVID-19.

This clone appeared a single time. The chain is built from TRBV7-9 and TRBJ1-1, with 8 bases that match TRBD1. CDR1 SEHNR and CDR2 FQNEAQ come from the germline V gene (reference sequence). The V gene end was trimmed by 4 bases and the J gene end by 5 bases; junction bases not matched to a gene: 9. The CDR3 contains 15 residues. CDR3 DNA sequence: TGTGCCAGCAGCTCAGGACAGGGACCGGGTACTGAAGCTTTCTTT. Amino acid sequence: CASSSGQGPGTEAFF.

The CDR3 region has the DNA TGTGCCAGCAGCTACTTACAGGGGGCGCGCGGTGGCTACACCTTC. As protein: CASSYLQGARGGYTF. The chain joins TRBV7-2 to TRBJ1-2, with 9 bases fitting TRBD1. Trimming removed 4 bases from V and 7 bases from J; junction bases left unmatched: 10. The CDR3 totals 15 residues. CDR1 and CDR2 (germline): SGHTA, FQGNSA.

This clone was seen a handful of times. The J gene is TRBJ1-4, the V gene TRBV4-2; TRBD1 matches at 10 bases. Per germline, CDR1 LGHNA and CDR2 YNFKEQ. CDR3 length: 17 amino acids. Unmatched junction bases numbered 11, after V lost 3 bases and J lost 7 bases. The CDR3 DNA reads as TGTGCCAGCAGCCAGAGCCCCGACAGGGGGCGAGTTGAAAAACTGTTTTTT. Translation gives CASSQSPDRGRVEKLFF.

CDR3 coding DNA: TGTGCCAGCAGCCAAGTTAAGTTCAGTGAGCAGTTCTTC. It specifies CASSQVKFSEQFF. The chain is built from TRBV3-1 (or the pseudogene TRBV3-2) and TRBJ2-1, with D uncertain. V was cut by 1 base and J by 9 bases, with 10 bases left in between. Germline CDR1 is LGHDT and CDR2 is YNNKEL (reference sequence). The CDR3 length is 13 residues.

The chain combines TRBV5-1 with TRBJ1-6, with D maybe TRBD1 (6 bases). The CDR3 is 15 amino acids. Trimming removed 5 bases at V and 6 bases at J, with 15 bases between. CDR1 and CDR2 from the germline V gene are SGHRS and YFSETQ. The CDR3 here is CASRQGALGNSPLHF. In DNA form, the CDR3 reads TGCGCCAGCAGACAGGGCGCCTTGGGTAATTCACCCCTCCACTTT.

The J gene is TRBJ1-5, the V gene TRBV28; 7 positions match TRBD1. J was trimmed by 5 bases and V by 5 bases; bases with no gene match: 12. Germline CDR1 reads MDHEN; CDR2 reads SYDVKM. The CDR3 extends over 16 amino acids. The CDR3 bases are TGTGCCAGCAGTCCCCTGGACAGGTTGGAAGATCAGCCCCAGCATTTT. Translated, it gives CASSPLDRLEDQPQHF.

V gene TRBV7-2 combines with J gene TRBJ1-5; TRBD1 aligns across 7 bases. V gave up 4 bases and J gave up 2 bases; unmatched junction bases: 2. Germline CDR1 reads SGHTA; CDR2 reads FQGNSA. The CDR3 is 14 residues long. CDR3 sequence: CASSSDRGNQPQHF. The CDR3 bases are TGTGCCAGCAGCTCTGACAGGGGCAATCAGCCCCAGCATTTT.

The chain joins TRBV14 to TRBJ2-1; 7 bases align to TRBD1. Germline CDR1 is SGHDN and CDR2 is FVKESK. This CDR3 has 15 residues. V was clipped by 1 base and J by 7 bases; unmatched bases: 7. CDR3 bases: TGTGCCAGCAGCCAAGGACAGGGTTTGTGGAATGAGCAGTTCTTC. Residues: CASSQGQGLWNEQFF.

The CDR3 loop is CATSGSGGTDSYEQYF. In nucleotides, the CDR3 is TGTGCCACCAGCGGGAGCGGCGGGACAGACTCCTACGAGCAGTACTTC. This chain connects TRBV15 to TRBJ2-7; maybe TRBD1 (7 bases). The V gene's germline CDR1 is LNHNV and CDR2 YYDKDF (reference sequence). V lost 5 bases to trimming and J lost 0 bases, with 17 bases between them. The CDR3 loop spans 16 amino acids.

The CDR3 DNA reads as TGTGCCAGCAGCGGGACAGGGGCTCACTCTGGGGCCAACGTCCTGACTTTC. It translates to CASSGTGAHSGANVLTF. The chain couples TRBV9 to TRBJ2-6, with 9 positions matching TRBD1. Germline V gene lookup returns CDR1 SGDLS and CDR2 YYNGEE. V was pared by 3 bases and J by 0 bases, with 4 bases of the junction left unmatched. The CDR3 covers 17 residues.

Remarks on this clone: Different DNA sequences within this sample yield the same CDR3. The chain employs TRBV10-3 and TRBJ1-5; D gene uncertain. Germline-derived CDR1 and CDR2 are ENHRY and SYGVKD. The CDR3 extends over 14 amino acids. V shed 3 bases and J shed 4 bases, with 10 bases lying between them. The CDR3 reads CAISERGGNQPQHF. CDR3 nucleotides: TGTGCCATCAGTGAAAGAGGAGGTAATCAGCCCCAGCATTTT.

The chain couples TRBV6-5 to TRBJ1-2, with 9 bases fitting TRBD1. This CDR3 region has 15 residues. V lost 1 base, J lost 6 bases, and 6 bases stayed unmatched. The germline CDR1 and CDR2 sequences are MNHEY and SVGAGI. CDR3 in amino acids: CASSYLGTGIDGYTF. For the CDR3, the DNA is TGTGCCAGCAGTTACTTGGGGACAGGGATTGATGGCTACACCTTC.

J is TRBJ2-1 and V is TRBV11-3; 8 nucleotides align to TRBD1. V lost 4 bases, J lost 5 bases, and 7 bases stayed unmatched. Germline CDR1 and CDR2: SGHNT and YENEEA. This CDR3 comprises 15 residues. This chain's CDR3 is CASSSGQVADNEQFF. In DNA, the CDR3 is TGTGCCAGCAGCTCGGGACAGGTAGCCGACAATGAGCAGTTCTTC.

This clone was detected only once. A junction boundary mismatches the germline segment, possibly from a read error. The CDR3 is CASREGTTQAYEQYF. DNA of the CDR3: TGTGCCAGCAGGGAAGGGACTACCCAGGCATACGAGCAGTACTTC. V gene TRBV2 combines with J gene TRBJ2-7; 7 bases are a match to TRBD2. The CDR3 sequence is 15 residues long. Germline loops: CDR1 SNHLY, CDR2 FYNNEI.

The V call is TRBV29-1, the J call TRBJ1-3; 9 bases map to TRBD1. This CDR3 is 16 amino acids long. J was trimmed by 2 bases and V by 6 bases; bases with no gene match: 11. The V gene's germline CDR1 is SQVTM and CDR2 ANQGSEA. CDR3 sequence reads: CSVLFWDRVAGNTIYF. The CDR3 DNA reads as TGCAGCGTATTATTCTGGGACAGGGTTGCTGGAAACACCATATATTTT.

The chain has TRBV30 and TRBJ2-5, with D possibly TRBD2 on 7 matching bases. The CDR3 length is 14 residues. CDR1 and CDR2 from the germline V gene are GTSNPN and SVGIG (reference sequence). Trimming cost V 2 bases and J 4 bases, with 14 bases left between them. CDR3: CAWSFGGGVETQYF. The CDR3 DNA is TGTGCCTGGAGTTTTGGAGGGGGGGTAGAGACCCAGTACTTC.

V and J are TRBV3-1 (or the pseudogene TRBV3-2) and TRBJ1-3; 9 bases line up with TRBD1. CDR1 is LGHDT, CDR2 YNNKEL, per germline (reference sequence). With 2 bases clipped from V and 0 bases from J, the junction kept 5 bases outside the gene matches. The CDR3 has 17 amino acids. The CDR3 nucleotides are TGTGCCAGCAGCCAACGACAGGGGGGCCTCTCTGGAAACACCATATATTTT. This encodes CASSQRQGGLSGNTIYF.

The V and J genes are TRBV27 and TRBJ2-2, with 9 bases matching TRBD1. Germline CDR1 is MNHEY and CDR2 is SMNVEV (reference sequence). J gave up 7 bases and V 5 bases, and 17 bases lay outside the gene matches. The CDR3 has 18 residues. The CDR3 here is CASSRHTPGQGASGELFF. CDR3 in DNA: TGTGCCAGCAGTCGTCACACTCCGGGACAGGGAGCTAGCGGGGAGCTGTTTTTT.

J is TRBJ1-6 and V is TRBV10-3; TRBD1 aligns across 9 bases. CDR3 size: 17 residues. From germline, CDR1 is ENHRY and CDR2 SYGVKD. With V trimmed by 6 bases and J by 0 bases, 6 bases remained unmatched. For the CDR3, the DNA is TGTGCCATCAGAGGGGACAGGGCCAGCTCCTATAATTCACCCCTCCACTTT. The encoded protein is CAIRGDRASSYNSPLHF.

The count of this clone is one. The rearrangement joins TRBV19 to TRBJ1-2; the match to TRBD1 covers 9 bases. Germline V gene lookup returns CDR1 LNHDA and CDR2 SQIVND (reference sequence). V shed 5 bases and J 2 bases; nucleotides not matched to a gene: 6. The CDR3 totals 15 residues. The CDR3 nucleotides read TGTGCCAGTAGTGCCGGGACAGGGTTAAACTATGGCTACACCTTC. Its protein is CASSAGTGLNYGYTF.

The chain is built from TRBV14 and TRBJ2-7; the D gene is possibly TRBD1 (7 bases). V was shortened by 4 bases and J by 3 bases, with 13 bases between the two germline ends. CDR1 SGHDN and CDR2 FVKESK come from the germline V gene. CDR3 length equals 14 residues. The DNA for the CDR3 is TGTGCCAGCAGCCTGGAGGGGGCAATCTACGAGCAGTACTTC. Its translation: CASSLEGAIYEQYF.

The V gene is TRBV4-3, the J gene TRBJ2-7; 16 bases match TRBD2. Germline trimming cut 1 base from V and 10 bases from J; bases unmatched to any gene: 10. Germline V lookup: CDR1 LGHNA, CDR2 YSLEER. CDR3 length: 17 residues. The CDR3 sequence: CASSQVGGLAGGPRQYF. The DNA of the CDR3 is TGCGCCAGCAGCCAAGTCGGGGGACTAGCGGGAGGGCCCAGACAGTACTTC.

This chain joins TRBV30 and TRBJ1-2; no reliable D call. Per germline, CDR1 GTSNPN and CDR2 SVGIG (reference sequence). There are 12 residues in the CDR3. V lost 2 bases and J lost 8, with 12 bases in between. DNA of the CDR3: TGTGCCTGGAGTAACCGGGGTTGGGGCTACACCTTC. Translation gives CAWSNRGWGYTF.

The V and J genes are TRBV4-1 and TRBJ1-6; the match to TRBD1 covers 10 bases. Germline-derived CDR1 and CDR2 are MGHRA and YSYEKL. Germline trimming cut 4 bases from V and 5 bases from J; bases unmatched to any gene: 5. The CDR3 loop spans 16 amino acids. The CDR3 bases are TGCGCCAGCAGCCTTCCCGGGACAGGGGATAATTCACCCCTCCACTTT. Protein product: CASSLPGTGDNSPLHF.

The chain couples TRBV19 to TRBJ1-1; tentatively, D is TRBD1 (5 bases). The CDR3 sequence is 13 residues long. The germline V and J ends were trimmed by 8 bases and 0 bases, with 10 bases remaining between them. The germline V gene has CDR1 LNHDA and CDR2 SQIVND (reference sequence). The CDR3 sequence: CASSQVLNTEAFF. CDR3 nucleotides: TGTGCCAGTTCACAGGTCCTGAACACTGAAGCTTTCTTT.

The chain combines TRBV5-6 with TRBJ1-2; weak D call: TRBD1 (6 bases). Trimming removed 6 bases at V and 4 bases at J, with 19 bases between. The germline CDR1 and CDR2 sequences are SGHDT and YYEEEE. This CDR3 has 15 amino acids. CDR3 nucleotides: TGTGCCAGCACCTCTATAGGACAGTACTTCTATGGCTACACCTTC. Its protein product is CASTSIGQYFYGYTF.